This T cell receptor (beta chain) stems from a study of blood T cells in healthy people across ages. A second roughly 6 to 12 cycle PCR used barcoded and J-beta primers. TCRdb ran MiXCR on the 5' RACE reads and lists one entry per CDR3 protein. The data contain roughly 2 million distinct CDR3 sequences, about 50% of them singletons. CDR3 length: 14 amino acids. Germline-derived CDR1 and CDR2 are SGHTA and FQGNSA. V shed 5 bases and J shed 5 bases, with 13 bases lying between them. The clonotype comes from a woman between 40 and 55 years old in good health. The genes are TRBV7-2 and TRBJ2-4, with D hard to call. The specimen was blood. DNA for the CDR3: TGTGCCAGCAGCGACGGCCGTCAGCAAAACATTCAGTACTTC. Protein sequence: CASSDGRQQNIQYF.